This passage covers 32 T cell receptor beta chains from one sample sequenced in a study of blood T cell repertoires in COVID-19. The method was immunoSEQ multiplex PCR; TCRdb's version includes in-frame clones alone and lacks a portion of them. In the table there are about 270,000 clones, over 70% of which are singletons. Sequenced input: peripheral blood. The source is a human donor in a cohort sampled during active COVID-19.

This rearrangement joins TRBV11-2 to TRBJ1-1; D uncertain. CDR3 size: 14 residues. V shed 5 bases and J shed 8 bases, with 18 bases lying between them. CDR1 and CDR2 (germline): SGHAT, FQNNGV. The CDR3 DNA follows: TGTGCCAGCAGCGTTCTTGCGGGAGCGGAAGAAGCTTTCTTT. Encoded protein: CASSVLAGAEEAFF.

The V call is TRBV19, the J call TRBJ1-2, with D unresolved. V dropped 7 bases and J dropped 5 bases, with 17 bases sitting between them. Germline V gene lookup returns CDR1 LNHDA and CDR2 SQIVND (reference sequence). This CDR3 is built from 14 residues. The CDR3 DNA reads TGTGCCAGTACTTACGAGGGTAATGGTTATGGCTACACCTTC. Translating it yields CASTYEGNGYGYTF.

The chain joins TRBV18 to TRBJ1-3; D might be TRBD1 (6 bases). Germline V gene data show CDR1 as KGHSH and CDR2 as LQKENI. The CDR3 is 16 residues long. Deletions cut 3 bases from V and 0 bases from J, with 12 bases between. The CDR3 reads CASSPKRGSSGNTIYF. The CDR3 DNA reads TGTGCCAGCTCACCCAAAAGGGGGTCCTCTGGAAACACCATATATTTT.

The gene calls are TRBV11-2 and TRBJ2-1; 15 bases agree with TRBD2. CDR1 is SGHAT, CDR2 FQNNGV, per germline. CDR3 length: 17 residues. J gave up 8 bases and V 5 bases, and 10 bases lay outside the gene matches. Written as DNA, the CDR3 is TGTGCCAGCAGCCTGGGACTAGCGGGAGGATCGTATCATGAGCAGTTCTTC. Protein sequence: CASSLGLAGGSYHEQFF.

The chain links TRBV9 to TRBJ2-5, with 9 bases identical to TRBD2. This CDR3 comprises 14 residues. CDR1 and CDR2 from the germline V gene are SGDLS and YYNGEE. J was trimmed by 5 bases and V by 4 bases; bases with no gene match: 6. The DNA of the CDR3 is TGTGCCAGCAGCCAAAGCGGGGGGCAGGAGACCCAGTACTTC. Amino acid sequence: CASSQSGGQETQYF.

This sequence joins TRBV5-1 and TRBJ2-3, with 7 bases matching TRBD1. The J segment lost 2 bases and the V segment lost 4 bases, leaving 13 bases of the junction unmatched. The CDR3 runs 17 residues. Germline V gives CDR1 SGHRS, CDR2 YFSETQ. CDR3 protein: CASSLTLTGIDTDTQYF. The CDR3 DNA is TGCGCCAGCAGCCTGACCTTGACAGGGATCGACACAGATACGCAGTATTTT.

The chain recombines TRBV11-3 with TRBJ2-1, with D tentatively TRBD1 (6 bases). The CDR3 contains 14 residues. V was cut by 5 bases and J by 5 bases, with 13 bases left in between. Germline loops: CDR1 SGHNT, CDR2 YENEEA. The CDR3: CASSLRTENNEQFF. CDR3 bases: TGTGCCAGCAGCCTACGGACAGAGAACAATGAGCAGTTCTTC.

This clone was picked up one time. The chain has TRBV4-1 and TRBJ1-5; D unclear. The germline gives CDR1 MGHRA, CDR2 YSYEKL. This CDR3 has 13 residues. Trimming pared 4 bases from V and 4 bases from J, leaving 8 bases between. DNA of the CDR3: TGCGCCAGCAGCCGGGAGGGAAATCAGCCCCAGCATTTT. Translated, it gives CASSREGNQPQHF.

The gene calls are TRBV13 and TRBJ2-5, with 11 bases matching TRBD2. With V trimmed by 5 bases and J by 2 bases, 7 bases remained unmatched. The V gene's germline CDR1 is PRHDT and CDR2 FYEKMQ (reference sequence). The CDR3 loop spans 16 amino acids. The CDR3 sequence: CASSPPLAGGQETQYF. DNA for the CDR3: TGTGCCAGCAGCCCCCCCCTAGCGGGGGGACAAGAGACCCAGTACTTC.

The chain recombines TRBV5-4 with TRBJ2-1; TRBD2 matches 10 bases. V shed 2 bases, J shed 5 bases, and the junction held 10 bases outside the gene matches. Germline V gene lookup returns CDR1 SGHNT and CDR2 YYREEE (reference sequence). This CDR3 comprises 17 residues. The DNA of the CDR3 is TGTGCCAGCAGCTTCCTAGCGGGGGAATTGATCGACAATGAGCAGTTCTTC. Protein product: CASSFLAGELIDNEQFF.

This sequence joins TRBV27 and TRBJ2-7; weak D call: TRBD2 (6 bases). V was trimmed by 5 bases and J by 3 bases, leaving 17 bases between them. This CDR3 contains 15 residues. Germline CDR1 and CDR2: MNHEY and SMNVEV (reference sequence). The CDR3 region has the DNA TGTGCCAGCAGTAAAGGTGGGGGGAGTGTCTACGAGCAGTACTTC. This sequence encodes CASSKGGGSVYEQYF.

The V gene is TRBV5-4, the J gene TRBJ2-1, with TRBD1 matching 8 bases. The germline CDR1 and CDR2 sequences are SGHNT and YYREEE (reference sequence). V dropped 1 base and J dropped 9; count of bases not matched to a gene: 12. This CDR3 spans 16 amino acids. The CDR3 bases are TGTGCCAGCAGCTTGCCCGGTAGGACAGGGAGCAGTGAGCAGTTCTTC. Translating it yields CASSLPGRTGSSEQFF.

The chain recombines TRBV6-6 with TRBJ1-2; TRBD1 is a possible D gene (5 bases). Germline V gene data show CDR1 as MNHNY and CDR2 as SVGAGI (reference sequence). V was clipped by 0 bases and J by 4 bases, with 12 bases between them. The CDR3 extends over 15 amino acids. The CDR3 DNA is TGTGCCAGCAGTTACTCAGGCAGGGCAGGCTATGGCTACACCTTC. Translated: CASSYSGRAGYGYTF.

The J gene is TRBJ1-5, the V gene TRBV20-1, with a possible D match to TRBD1 (6 bases). The V gene lost 3 bases and the J gene lost 5 bases, with 11 bases spanning the gap. The CDR3 totals 13 residues. CDR1 and CDR2 from the germline V gene are DFQATT and SNEGSKA (reference sequence). The CDR3 DNA reads as TGCAGTGCTAGTGTGGCAGGGGATCAGCCCCAGCATTTT. Its translation is CSASVAGDQPQHF.

This chain joins TRBV9 and TRBJ2-3; weak D call: TRBD2 (7 bases). Deletions cut 1 base from V and 1 base from J, with 13 bases between. CDR3 size: 16 residues. Germline CDR1 is SGDLS and CDR2 is YYNGEE. Written as DNA, the CDR3 is TGTGCCAGCAGCGTATTTGGAGGGGGGGGCACAGATACGCAGTATTTT. Encoded protein: CASSVFGGGGTDTQYF.

The chain employs TRBV5-1 and TRBJ2-5, with TRBD1 matching over 8 bases. The CDR3 spans 15 residues. V was pared by 4 bases and J by 5 bases, with 10 bases of the junction left unmatched. The germline V gene has CDR1 SGHRS and CDR2 YFSETQ. The CDR3 sequence: CASSPWTGIRETQYF. The CDR3, as DNA: TGCGCCAGCAGCCCGTGGACAGGGATCAGGGAGACCCAGTACTTC.

The rearrangement joins TRBV5-1 to TRBJ2-5; a weak D match, TRBD2 (7 bases). The CDR3 covers 14 residues. The germline CDR1 and CDR2 sequences are SGHRS and YFSETQ. V was cut by 7 bases and J by 2 bases, with 15 bases left in between. The CDR3 loop is CASSRGQGQETQYF. The CDR3 DNA is TGCGCCAGCTCGCGGGGGCAGGGGCAAGAGACCCAGTACTTC.

The chain uses TRBV7-9 and TRBJ1-1; D remains ambiguous. The germline V gene encodes CDR1 SEHNR and CDR2 FQNEAQ (reference sequence). V was pared by 5 bases and J by 1 base, with 23 bases between. The CDR3 runs to 18 residues. The CDR3: CASSHSLRQSGGNTEAFF. Here the CDR3 DNA reads TGTGCCAGCAGCCACTCGCTACGGCAATCCGGAGGGAACACTGAAGCTTTCTTT.

The J gene is TRBJ1-1, the V gene TRBV28; 7 bases agree with TRBD1. This CDR3 is 15 amino acids long. J lost 3 bases, V lost 6 bases, and 10 bases had no gene match. In germline, CDR1 is MDHEN, CDR2 SYDVKM. The CDR3 DNA follows: TGTGCCAGCAGACCCGCGACAGGGTCGCACACTGAAGCTTTCTTT. The encoded protein is CASRPATGSHTEAFF.

The chain links TRBV9 to TRBJ2-2, with 9 bases lining up with TRBD2. This CDR3 comprises 15 residues. In germline, CDR1 is SGDLS, CDR2 YYNGEE. Trimming at V came to 4 bases and at J to 2 bases, leaving 3 bases not matched to a gene. Here the CDR3 reads CASSSTSGNTGELFF. CDR3 in DNA: TGTGCCAGCAGCTCGACTAGCGGAAACACCGGGGAGCTGTTTTTT.

The V gene is TRBV7-2, the J gene TRBJ1-6, with 11 nucleotides matching TRBD1. This CDR3 spans 17 amino acids. V shed 3 bases, J shed 7 bases, and the junction held 8 bases outside the gene matches. Germline V gives CDR1 SGHTA, CDR2 FQGNSA. This CDR3 is CASSFAGTGGANSPLHF. The DNA of the CDR3 is TGTGCCAGCAGCTTCGCCGGGACAGGGGGTGCCAATTCACCCCTCCACTTT.

The chain carries TRBV2 and TRBJ2-3, with D possibly TRBD1 on 6 matching bases. The germline V and J ends were trimmed by 5 bases and 2 bases, with 11 bases remaining between them. This CDR3 contains 14 residues. Germline loops: CDR1 SNHLY, CDR2 FYNNEI. CDR3 sequence reads: CASSTGRNTDTQYF. CDR3 DNA sequence: TGTGCCAGCAGTACAGGGCGGAACACAGATACGCAGTATTTT.

Concerning this clone: The same CDR3 also results from other DNA sequences found in this sample. The chain carries TRBV19 and TRBJ2-5; D uncertain. Trimming cost V 5 bases and J 2 bases, with 9 bases left between them. The CDR3 is 13 amino acids. The V gene's germline CDR1 is LNHDA and CDR2 SQIVND (reference sequence). The CDR3 DNA reads as TGTGCCAGTAGTCTGGGCCTTCAAGAGACCCAGTACTTC. This gives the protein CASSLGLQETQYF.

The rearrangement uses TRBV7-9 and TRBJ2-5; 12 nucleotides align to TRBD1. J gave up 4 bases and V 11 bases, and 11 bases lay outside the gene matches. CDR1 SEHNR and CDR2 FQNEAQ come from the germline V gene (reference sequence). The CDR3 contains 15 residues. CDR3 nucleotide sequence: TGTGCCGGGACTATGGGACAGGGGGCGGCAGAGACCCAGTACTTC. This encodes CAGTMGQGAAETQYF. The full variable domain, completed using reference TRBV7-9 and TRBJ2-5, is DTGVSQNPRHKITKRGQNVTFRCDPISEHNRLYWYRQTLGQGPEFLTYFQNEAQLEKSRLLSDRFSAERPKGSFSTLEIQRTEQGDSAMYLCAGTMGQGAAETQYFGPGTRLLVL.

The V gene is TRBV28, the J gene TRBJ2-3; TRBD2 is a possible D gene (5 bases). This CDR3 region has 15 residues. Germline CDR1 is MDHEN and CDR2 is SYDVKM. Trimming removed 6 bases from V and 4 bases from J, with 17 bases in between. The chain's CDR3 is CASSLRGSSADTQYF. CDR3 sequence (DNA): TGTGCCAGCAGCTTACGGGGAAGTTCGGCAGATACGCAGTATTTT.

The genes are TRBV11-3 and TRBJ1-5; 8 bases align to TRBD1. The CDR3 is 15 residues long. From germline, CDR1 is SGHNT and CDR2 YENEEA. The junction had 5 bases not matched to a gene; V was cut back by 0 bases and J by 7 bases. The CDR3 region has the DNA TGTGCCAGCAGCTTAGAGCAGGGGGCGGGCCAGCCCCAGCATTTT. As protein: CASSLEQGAGQPQHF.

V usage is TRBV7-9 and J usage is TRBJ2-3; 8 bases agree with TRBD2. The CDR3 is made up of 15 amino acids. The junction had 5 bases not matched to a gene; V was cut back by 0 bases and J by 6 bases. Germline V gives CDR1 SEHNR, CDR2 FQNEAQ (reference sequence). DNA of the CDR3: TGTGCCAGCAGCTTAGCTAGCGGGGCCACCGATACGCAGTATTTT. It translates to CASSLASGATDTQYF.

This clone has just a few counts. Other DNA sequences in this sample translate to the same CDR3. The chain couples TRBV12-3 or TRBV12-4 to TRBJ1-5; 7 bases line up with TRBD1. Trimming cost V 6 bases and J 2 bases; bases outside gene matches: 1. The CDR3 runs to 13 residues. The CDR3 protein is CASRGTGNQPQHF. As DNA, the CDR3 is TGTGCCAGCAGGGGGACAGGCAATCAGCCCCAGCATTTT.

The rearrangement joins TRBV7-3 to TRBJ1-1, with 10 positions matching TRBD1. Germline trimming cut 1 base from V and 5 bases from J; bases unmatched to any gene: 10. CDR3 length: 17 residues. The germline gives CDR1 SGHTA, CDR2 FQGTGA. CDR3 in DNA: TGTGCCAGCAGCTTAATTCTCCGGGACAGGGGAATTACTGAAGCTTTCTTT. Protein sequence: CASSLILRDRGITEAFF.

The chain has TRBV9 and TRBJ1-3, with a tentative D call TRBD1 (5 bases). The V gene lost 3 bases and the J gene lost 0 bases, with 16 bases spanning the gap. The germline CDR1 and CDR2 sequences are SGDLS and YYNGEE. The CDR3 has 17 amino acids. CDR3 sequence: CASSALEGRHSGNTIYF. The CDR3 DNA reads as TGTGCCAGCAGCGCACTGGAGGGACGCCACTCTGGAAACACCATATATTTT.

J is TRBJ2-3 and V is TRBV12-5; no definite D call. The CDR3 contains 11 residues. CDR1 and CDR2 (germline): LGHNT, FRNRAP. V dropped 3 bases and J dropped 5 bases, with 3 bases sitting between them. The CDR3 spells CASGLQDTQYF. In nucleotides, the CDR3 is TGTGCTAGTGGTTTACAAGATACGCAGTATTTT.

With regard to this clone: Other DNA sequences in the sample encode the same CDR3. J is TRBJ2-1 and V is TRBV7-2; a weak D match, TRBD2 (6 bases). V lost 5 bases to trimming and J lost 6 bases, with 11 bases between them. Germline V gene sequence: CDR1 SGHTA, CDR2 FQGNSA. The CDR3 sequence is 13 residues long. CDR3 sequence: CASSLIGGNEQFF. In nucleotides, the CDR3 is TGTGCCAGCAGCCTGATCGGGGGCAATGAGCAGTTCTTC.